This TCR beta chain was sequenced during a study of shared clonotypes between healthy human individuals (TCRdb year 2020). Context from the whole study: The cohort comprised a couple of women and a few men aged 18 to 49 years. For each donor, CD4 naive and CD4 memory were each run on three plates, CD8 naive on two plates, and CD8 memory on one plate. Blood TCR repertoires of a handful of healthy adults were deeply sequenced to estimate repertoire size and the extent of clonotype sharing between individuals. To increase sequencing depth and limit assay-specific biases, TCR repertoire library preparation and sequencing were carried out by different laboratories using diverse techniques. Between about 0.9 and 8.9 billion PBMCs per donor were obtained by leukapheresis. Results and caveats for the whole study, not just this receptor: Incomplete sequencing was indicated by rarefaction of sorted-subset datasets, despite the large sequencing depth. Pairwise subsampling led to the expectation that sequencing depth would affect the degree of clonotype sharing among donors. Approximately 5% of naive CD4, 3.5% of naive CD8, around 2.3% of memory CD4, and around 0.4% of memory CD8 clonotypes were shared across several donors. Higher generation probabilities were observed for clonotypes shared by all four sorted-subset donors than for non-shared clonotypes. The small number of donors limited the genetic and exposure-history diversity represented. Larger estimated clonotype richness was generally found for naive subsets than for memory subsets. Sampling was restricted to blood, and TCR repertoires in tissues likely differ from the TCR repertoires found in blood.

Sequences MNHEY (CDR1) and SVGAGI (CDR2) are obtained from the germline V gene. Germline trimming: 6 bases from V, 8 bases from J; junction bases outside gene matches: 6. The CDR3, cysteine through phenylalanine, is 12 amino acids long. Left in the record is the CDR3 DNA by itself, 36 bases read in frame from the first base. Using the deep immunoSEQ assay, multiplex PCR amplified TCR CDR3 regions from genomic DNA. Genomic DNA extracted from each cell subset was distributed evenly over all wells of several immunoSEQ 96-well plates, and each plate served as one replicate. Each replicate PCR for sorted subsets received approximately 200 ng genomic DNA, equal to about 30,000 T cell genomes. Purified libraries were measured with a Qubit 3.0 fluorometer, size-checked on a Bioanalyzer 2100, and measured again with the KAPA Library Quantification kit. Every immunoSEQ 96-well plate was sequenced on a separate single-read 150-cycle Illumina NextSeq 550 flow cell. The study's processing was this. Because the immunoSEQ output held only junctional sequences and lacked quality scores, the filtering could not match the filtering applied to full-length reads. Sequences were annotated with PyIR, a Python wrapper for IgBLAST v1.9, using IMGT germline references to assign V/J genes and CDR3. Reads were filtered out if the reads had weak V/J assignments (E-value above 1e-6), no CDR3, stop codons, out-of-frame junctions, or ambiguous translated residues. V3J clonotypes were defined as sequences sharing the same inferred V gene, J gene, and CDR3 amino acid sequence. To compute the percentage overlap between repertoires, the number of shared unique clonotypes was divided by the size of the smaller repertoire. Three approaches were used to assess repertoire richness: RTK rarefaction, the Chao1 estimator, and Recon v2.1 estimates of unobserved clonotypes. OLGA was used to compute generation probabilities for all TCRbeta clonotypes that the gDNA method yielded from a few donors. Imported from immuneACCESS, the table was reduced by TCRdb to in-frame sequences with V and J called. These copies leave out some clones; in studies compared against another copy, an unresolved V gene accounts for under half, and the cause of the remainder is not known. V and J calls and clone size are given by that table; D and trimming were obtained from the DNA. Present in this sample are over a million clones, approximately 96% of which were seen just once. The ten top clones hold approximately 1% of the sample.

Details on this clone: Its binding antigen is unknown. Base qualities were left out, and no much larger clone turns up one base away.

Donors were healthy HIV-negative adults with no recently reported acute infections or vaccinations. All donors were Caucasian adults living in Nashville, Tennessee, USA. CD4+ T cells were enriched by magnetic negative selection; naive cells were then positively selected on CD45RA, and the negative fraction formed the memory subset. Blood was collected by leukapheresis, and PBMCs were isolated by Ficoll-Histopaque density gradient centrifugation and then cryopreserved in liquid nitrogen vapor phase. Purity and quantity of every magnetically sorted T cell population were checked by analytical flow cytometry. From each sorted fraction, genomic DNA was isolated and quantified by UV absorbance on a Nanodrop 2000c.

The origin of this receptor is a man aged 25-45 years in good health. The sequence is built from TRBV6-5 and TRBJ1-2; TRBD1 lines up with 7 middle nucleotides. Sequenced sample: naive CD4+ T cells sorted from blood. What this sample's cell subset or site label stands for: CD45RA+ positively selected. The CDR3 protein sequence reads: CASSPTGVGYTF. The nucleotides read TGTGCCAGCAGCCCTACAGGGGTCGGCTACACCTTC.